The 4 T cell receptor beta chains reported below all come from one sample, sequenced in a study of T cell responses to AZD1222 COVID-19 vaccine. Generated by immunoSEQ multiplex PCR, the TCRdb table keeps only in-frame clones and is missing some. The sample includes approximately 150,000 clones, 90% to 95% of them seen just once. The material sequenced was peripheral blood, taken on day 0 of AZD1222 vaccination. The receptors were sampled from an adult in good health.

The rearrangement links TRBV13 to TRBJ2-7; 12 bases map to TRBD2. Germline lookup yields CDR1 PRHDT and CDR2 FYEKMQ (reference sequence). V lost 6 bases, J lost 1 base, and 10 bases stayed unmatched. CDR3 length equals 17 residues. CDR3 nucleotides: TGTGCCAGCAGACTAGCGGGGGGTAAGGATCGGTCCTACGAGCAGTACTTC. Translation gives CASRLAGGKDRSYEQYF.

The chain has TRBV19 and TRBJ1-6; D not resolved. The CDR3 consists of 15 residues. Trimming pared 7 bases from V and 5 bases from J, leaving 15 bases between. Per germline, CDR1 LNHDA and CDR2 SQIVND (reference sequence). CDR3: CASKVRGDDNSPLHF. Written as DNA, the CDR3 is TGTGCCAGTAAAGTGCGGGGAGATGATAATTCACCCCTCCACTTT.

This clone was counted a few times. The J gene is TRBJ2-5, the V gene TRBV24-1; possible D gene TRBD2, 5 bases. Trimming took 2 bases from V and 7 from J, leaving 19 bases between them. Germline V gene sequence: CDR1 KGHDR, CDR2 SFDVKD. The CDR3 length is 16 residues. As DNA, the CDR3 is TGTGCCACCAGTGATTCCGGGAATAGGAGAGGAATGACCCAGTACTTC. It encodes CATSDSGNRRGMTQYF.

The rearrangement links TRBV27 to TRBJ1-1; D gene ambiguous. V shed 3 bases and J shed 9 bases, with 14 bases lying between them. Germline V gene data show CDR1 as MNHEY and CDR2 as SMNVEV (reference sequence). CDR3 length equals 13 residues. The CDR3 DNA reads as TGTGCCAGCAGTTTCCCAAATGGGGAGCAAGCTTTCTTT. Its translation: CASSFPNGEQAFF.